This passage covers 2 T cell receptor beta chains from one sample sequenced in a study of blood T cell repertoires in COVID-19 (dated by TCRdb to the early 2020s). The protocol used for the library was the immunoSEQ multiplex PCR assay. The immuneACCESS repertoire file appears here via TCRdb, limited to in-frame rearrangements. These files lack a portion of the clones; in checked studies, under half of the deficit traces to unresolved V genes, and the cause of the others is not known. In all, the sample holds tens of thousands of clones, and 78% of those were seen once. Approximately 36% of the sample goes to the ten largest clones. Sequencing input: peripheral blood. Source of these receptors: a man at least 80 years old with acute or convalescent COVID-19.

The chain couples TRBV10-3 to TRBJ2-3; 7 bases fit TRBD2. Trimming removed 4 bases from V and 8 bases from J; junction bases left unmatched: 9. In germline, CDR1 is ENHRY, CDR2 SYGVKD. The CDR3 is 14 amino acids. The CDR3 region has the DNA TGTGCCATCAGTGGAAACGGGGGGTACGGTACGCAGTATTTT. It is translated as CAISGNGGYGTQYF.

The chain has TRBV19 and TRBJ2-3, with TRBD1 as a possible D gene (5 bases). The CDR3 runs 15 residues. CDR1 is LNHDA, CDR2 SQIVND, per germline (reference sequence). The V and J ends lost 2 bases and 5 bases respectively, with 14 bases between them. CDR3 DNA: TGTGCCAGTAGTATACAGGGATTGGTCGTAGATACGCAGTATTTT. Translated: CASSIQGLVVDTQYF.